This T cell receptor beta chain was profiled in a study of early T cells in non-severe SARS-CoV-2 infection. TCRdb redid the calling of the 5' RACE reads with MiXCR, one entry per CDR3 protein. This sample has 60,000 to 75,000 distinct CDR3 sequences, with 11% found just once. This clonotype turned up a few times. The germline CDR1 and CDR2 sequences are LNHDA and SQIVND (reference sequence). V gave up 5 bases and J gave up 5 bases; unmatched junction bases: 8. The CDR3 extends over 15 amino acids. Sequencing was performed on whole blood, taken at baseline. The receptor was isolated from an adult who was a healthcare worker with PCR-confirmed SARS-CoV-2 infection or an uninfected control (not recorded which). The V and J genes are TRBV19 and TRBJ2-2; 7 nucleotides align to TRBD1. The CDR3 sequence is CASSDRNRGTGELFF. The DNA of the CDR3 is TGTGCCAGTAGTGACCGGAACAGGGGTACCGGGGAGCTGTTTTTT.